Listed below are T cell receptor beta chains from one sample, sequenced in a study of beta chain features in type 1 diabetes. The assay was immunoSEQ multiplex PCR, and TCRdb's table has in-frame clones only and misses some. Of some 350,000 clones listed, roughly 13% are singletons. The sample was naive CD4+ T cells from blood. These receptors were taken from a woman aged 18-30 years with type 1 diabetes. Both conserved end residues are part of each CDR3. The D gene is left open where the match is weak. Not every row has a clone size; where given, it reads once, few, many or a size class.

TRBJ2-1,TRBD2,TRBV5-1,.,TGCGCCAGCAGCCGTGCCCCTAGCGGGAGTGATGAGCAGTTCTTC,CASSRAPSGSDEQFF
TRBJ1-2,.,TRBV7-9,.,TGTGCCAGCAGCTCAACTCGGAGCTATGGCTACACCTTC,CASSSTRSYGYTF
TRBJ2-1,.,TRBV4-3,.,TGCGCCAGCAGCCAAGATCTTTATGAGCAGTTCTTC,CASSQDLYEQFF
TRBJ2-3,TRBD2,TRBV7-9,few,TGTGCCAGCAGCTTCGGGCTAGCGGGAACCGATACGCAGTATTTT,CASSFGLAGTDTQYF
TRBJ2-7,TRBD1,TRBV5-1,.,TGCGCCAGCAGCCAGACCGGGACAGCCCTTTACGAGCAGTACTTC,CASSQTGTALYEQYF
TRBJ2-5,.,TRBV7-9,few,TGTGCCAGCAGCCATAGGGGGTCACAAGAGACCCAGTACTTC,CASSHRGSQETQYF
TRBJ1-1,TRBD1,TRBV2,.,TGTGCCAGCAGACCGGGACAGGTTGAAGCTTTCTTT,CASRPGQVEAFF
TRBJ2-5,.,TRBV30,.,TGTGCCTGGAGTGGATATGGACAGTTCAATCCGCAGGAGACCCAGTACTTC,CAWSGYGQFNPQETQYF
TRBJ2-7,.,TRBV30,few,TGTGCCTGGAGCGCTCTAGTGGGAGCTTCGGAAGAGCAGTACTTC,CAWSALVGASEEQYF
TRBJ2-3,TRBD2,TRBV7-2,.,TGTGCCAGCAGCTTAAGGACTAGCGGGGGGGGGACAGATACGCAGTATTTT,CASSLRTSGGGTDTQYF
TRBJ2-4,TRBD2,TRBV19,.,TGTGCCAGTAGTCTGGCGGGAGGGCCTACGTGGAACATTCAGTACTTC,CASSLAGGPTWNIQYF
TRBJ2-1,.,TRBV9,.,TGTGCCAGCAGCGTAGTCGGGACTTCGAATGAGCAGTTCTTC,CASSVVGTSNEQFF
TRBJ2-5,TRBD2,TRBV29-1,.,TGCAGCGTGGCGGGGGGGGGAGAGACCCAGTACTTC,CSVAGGGETQYF
TRBJ2-5,TRBD1,TRBV4-2,few,TGTGCCAGCAGCCAGGCCCGGGACAGACAAGAGACCCAGTACTTC,CASSQARDRQETQYF
TRBJ2-5,.,TRBV21-1,few,TGTGCCAGCAGCACAAAGGGAGCGGAGACCCAGTACTTC,CASSTKGAETQYF
TRBJ2-5,TRBD2,TRBV28,few,TGTGCCAGCAGTTTGGGGGGGGGAATTGAGACCCAGTACTTC,CASSLGGGIETQYF
TRBJ1-1,TRBD1,TRBV19,few,TGTGCCAGTAGCCGACTCGAGGACAGGGTAACTTTCTTT,CASSRLEDRVTFF
TRBJ2-3,TRBD2,TRBV7-9,.,TGTGCCAGCAGCTTACCCCGGACTAGCGGGGACTCTAGCACAGATACGCAGTATTTT,CASSLPRTSGDSSTDTQYF
TRBJ2-3,.,TRBV7-9,few,TGTGCCAGCAGCTTATCGCGGCCTAGCACAGATACGCAGTATTTT,CASSLSRPSTDTQYF
TRBJ2-3,.,TRBV10-3,few,TGTGCCATCAAACCTGGCGGGATGGCAGATACGCAGTATTTT,CAIKPGGMADTQYF
TRBJ2-2,TRBD1,TRBV7-2,.,TGTGCCAGCAGCTCGTCCGGGACAGGGTGGCTAGCGGACACCGGGGAGCTGTTTTTT,CASSSSGTGWLADTGELFF
TRBJ1-2,TRBD1,TRBV30,.,TGTGCCTGCGCTAGACAGGGGCATCAGGGCTACACCTTC,CACARQGHQGYTF
TRBJ1-1,.,TRBV19,.,TGTGCCAGTAGTATGACAGGTGGCAACACTGAAGCTTTCTTT,CASSMTGGNTEAFF
TRBJ1-2,.,TRBV5-4,few,TGTGCCAGCAGCTTTGCTCTGGGGCGAAGCTATGGCTACACCTTC,CASSFALGRSYGYTF
TRBJ2-5,.,TRBV29-1,.,TGCAGCGTTGAAGATCATTCGGGTAGGGGCCTAGAGACCCAGTACTTC,CSVEDHSGRGLETQYF
TRBJ2-7,.,TRBV5-1,few,TGCGCCAGCAGCTTGGGAATCCTAGCCTACGAGCAGTACTTC,CASSLGILAYEQYF
TRBJ1-1,.,TRBV28,few,TGTGCCAGCAGTTTACGGGAAGGTGAAGCTTTCTTT,CASSLREGEAFF
TRBJ2-7,.,TRBV1,.,TGCACCAGCCCGGCCGGGACTCTTTCACCGCGGACCTACGAGCAGTACTTC,CTSPAGTLSPRTYEQYF
TRBJ2-7,TRBD2,TRBV4-1,.,TGCGCCAGCAGCCCATCTAGCGGACGCTCCTACGAGCAGTACTTC,CASSPSSGRSYEQYF
TRBJ2-6,.,TRBV2,few,TGTGCCAGCAGTGAGGAGACAGCCGGGGCCAACGTCCTGACTTTC,CASSEETAGANVLTF
TRBJ2-3,TRBD1,TRBV9,.,TGTGCCAGCAGCGTAGAACAGGGGAAAGATACGCAGTATTTT,CASSVEQGKDTQYF
TRBJ1-2,TRBD1,TRBV10-1,.,TGCGCCAGCAGTGAAAACCGACAGGGGCCTATTCCCTATGGCTACACCTTC,CASSENRQGPIPYGYTF
TRBJ1-1,.,TRBV5-4,.,TGTGCCAGCAGCTTCCTTGACAGTTCCACTGAAGCTTTCTTT,CASSFLDSSTEAFF
TRBJ1-2,TRBD1,TRBV27,.,TGTGCCAGCAGACCCTCAGGGGGCGAGAGCTATGGCTACACCTTC,CASRPSGGESYGYTF
TRBJ2-2,TRBD1,TRBV29-1,few,TGCAGCGTTGAAGCACAGGGGGGGGAGCTGTTTTTT,CSVEAQGGELFF
TRBJ2-1,.,TRBV27,.,TGTGCCAGCAGTCCCACCCTTCTAGCCCTGAGCTCCTACAATGAGCAGTTCTTC,CASSPTLLALSSYNEQFF
TRBJ2-1,TRBD1,TRBV28,.,TGTGCCAAATCGACCAGGGGGCATTACAATGAGCAGTTCTTC,CAKSTRGHYNEQFF
TRBJ2-3,TRBD2,TRBV29-1,.,TGCAGCGTTCACGAGCGGGAGGCCACAGATACGCAGTATTTT,CSVHEREATDTQYF
TRBJ2-1,.,TRBV10-3,few,TGTGCCATCAGTGAGCATCTAGGGGGTCATGAGCAGTTCTTC,CAISEHLGGHEQFF
TRBJ2-3,TRBD2,TRBV9,.,TGTGCCAGCAGCTGGACCCCGGGACTAGCGCCTACTAGCACAGATACGCAGTATTTT,CASSWTPGLAPTSTDTQYF
TRBJ1-3,TRBD1,TRBV30,.,TGTGCCTGGAGCCGGGACAGCATCTCTGGAAACACCATATATTTT,CAWSRDSISGNTIYF
TRBJ2-3,.,TRBV7-6,once,TGTGCCAGCAGCCCCCGTACAGGCAATTTAGATACGCAGTATTTT,CASSPRTGNLDTQYF
TRBJ2-1,TRBD2,TRBV7-2,.,TGTGCCAGCAGCTTGGGCGGGACTAGCGGGCGACAGTTCTTC,CASSLGGTSGRQFF
TRBJ1-4,.,TRBV15,.,TGTGCCACCAGCAGAACAGCGGGCCTCGAAAAACTGTTTTTT,CATSRTAGLEKLFF
TRBJ1-2,TRBD1,TRBV14,.,TGTGCCAGCAGCGGACAGGGTGTAGGATATGGCTACACCTTC,CASSGQGVGYGYTF
TRBJ2-1,.,TRBV19,few,TGTGCCAGTAGTCTTGACTTTGGTGAGCAGTTCTTC,CASSLDFGEQFF
TRBJ2-5,.,TRBV19,.,TGTGCCAGTAGTCCATACAGGGGAGGTGAGACCCAGTACTTC,CASSPYRGGETQYF